The next 21 T cell receptor beta chains were all read from a single sample in a study of regulatory T cells in long-lasting Graves disease. Combining iRepertoire HTBI primers with Arm-PCR of CDR3 regions, the authors built TCR beta libraries. MiXCR was run by TCRdb on the multiplex PCR reads, yielding one entry per CDR3 protein. The table shows about 400,000 distinct CDR3 sequences, with 15% occurring only once. Time point in this sample: newly diagnosed GD, antithyroid drugs for less than 3 months. PBMC RNA served as the TCR library source. The source was peripheral blood mononuclear cells (PBMCs), collected at new diagnosis, from a patient treated with antithyroid drugs. These receptors came from a female donor with Graves disease.

This clonotype was counted only a few times. The CDR3 DNA sequence: TGTGCCAGTAGTACCGCGGCAGGCTACGAGCAGTACTTC. This gives the protein CASSTAAGYEQYF. The rearrangement uses TRBV19 and TRBJ2-7; D is ambiguous. The CDR3 extends over 13 amino acids. Germline assignment: CDR1 LNHDA and CDR2 SQIVND (reference sequence). V lost 4 bases to trimming and J lost 3 bases, with 10 bases between them. The entire variable domain, with the rest obtained from reference TRBV19 and TRBJ2-7, is as follows: DGGITQSPKYLFRKEGQNVTLSCEQNLNHDAMYWYRQDPGQGLRLIYYSQIVNDFQKGDIAEGYSVSREKKESFPLTVTSAQKNPTAFYLCASSTAAGYEQYFGPGTRLTVT.

This clonotype came up many times. The rearrangement joins TRBV12-3 or TRBV12-4 to TRBJ2-1; D unclear. Trimming cost V 8 bases and J 0 bases, with 14 bases left between them. This CDR3 region has 15 residues. CDR3 amino acids: CASGQTSGSYNEQFF. CDR3 sequence (DNA): TGTGCCAGCGGGCAGACATCTGGCTCCTACAATGAGCAGTTCTTC.

This clonotype has ten or more counts. This rearrangement joins TRBV10-1 to TRBJ1-1; D is undetermined. Trimming shortened V by 6 bases and J by 3 bases, and 11 bases separated the two germline ends. This CDR3 comprises 13 residues. Germline CDR1 is WNHNN and CDR2 is SYGVQD (reference sequence). CDR3 loop: CASSTRRDTEAFF. CDR3 in DNA: TGCGCCAGCAGCACCAGGAGAGACACTGAAGCTTTCTTT.

This chain connects TRBV12-3 or TRBV12-4 to TRBJ2-1, with 7 bases identical to TRBD2. CDR3 length equals 16 residues. Trimming at V came to 4 bases and at J to 0 bases, leaving 6 bases not matched to a gene. CDR3 sequence reads: CASSYGGGLSYNEQFF. The DNA for the CDR3 is TGTGCCAGCAGTTACGGGGGAGGGCTCTCCTACAATGAGCAGTTCTTC.

This clonotype was seen repeatedly, ten times or more. The chain employs TRBV9 and TRBJ2-1; 7 positions agree with TRBD1. CDR3 length: 14 amino acids. The trim removed 4 bases at V and 6 bases at J, leaving 7 bases unmatched. The germline V gene has CDR1 SGDLS and CDR2 YYNGEE. The CDR3 reads CASSSQGVLNEQFF. DNA for the CDR3: TGTGCCAGCAGCTCGCAGGGGGTACTCAATGAGCAGTTCTTC. Based on the CDR3 plus reference TRBV9 and TRBJ2-1, the full variable domain is DSGVTQTPKHLITATGQRVTLRCSPRSGDLSVYWYQQSLDQGLQFLIQYYNGEERAKGNILERFSAQQFPDLHSELNLSSLELGDSALYFCASSSQGVLNEQFFGPGTRLTVL.

This clonotype was detected ten times or more. V usage is TRBV30 and J usage is TRBJ2-5; the match to TRBD1 covers 8 bases. Trimming at V came to 2 bases and at J to 5 bases, leaving 1 base not matched to a gene. The CDR3 is made up of 12 amino acids. Germline assignment: CDR1 GTSNPN and CDR2 SVGIG (reference sequence). CDR3 nucleotide sequence: TGTGCCTGGAGTACAGGGGGGGAGACCCAGTACTTC. Translated: CAWSTGGETQYF.

This clonotype was picked up many times. The chain joins TRBV2 to TRBJ1-5; no definite D call. Germline V CDR1 and CDR2: SNHLY, FYNNEI. Trimming pared 5 bases from V and 4 bases from J, leaving 9 bases between. This CDR3 has 13 amino acids. This CDR3 reads CASSPTANQPQHF. The CDR3, as DNA: TGTGCCAGCAGTCCGACGGCTAATCAGCCCCAGCATTTT.

This clonotype was counted ten times or more. The gene calls are TRBV30 and TRBJ2-7, with 9 bases fitting TRBD1. Germline loops: CDR1 GTSNPN, CDR2 SVGIG (reference sequence). The CDR3 runs 13 residues. The J segment lost 4 bases and the V segment lost 8 bases, leaving 9 bases of the junction unmatched. This chain's CDR3 is CARSTGGIYEQYF. CDR3 DNA sequence: TGTGCCCGATCGACAGGGGGTATTTACGAGCAGTACTTC. Full variable domain (outside the CDR3, taken from reference TRBV30 and TRBJ2-7): SQTIHQWPATLVQPVGSPLSLECTVEGTSNPNLYWYRQAAGRGLQLLFYSVGIGQISSEVPQNLSASRPQDRQFILSSKKLLLSDSGFYLCARSTGGIYEQYFGPGTRLTVT.

In its sample, this clonotype was seen many times. V gene TRBV18 combines with J gene TRBJ1-1; D is unresolved. CDR1 and CDR2 (germline): KGHSH, LQKENI. Deletions cut 3 bases from V and 6 bases from J, with 14 bases between. CDR3 length: 14 residues. The CDR3 bases are TGTGCCAGCTCACCGTTAAGACATGCGCCTGAAGCTTTCTTT. As protein: CASSPLRHAPEAFF.

This clonotype was counted at least ten times. The chain joins TRBV7-2 to TRBJ1-4; 7 bases map to TRBD1. This CDR3 is 15 amino acids long. The V gene's germline CDR1 is SGHTA and CDR2 FQGNSA. The junction had 8 bases not matched to a gene; V was cut back by 4 bases and J by 6 bases. The CDR3 spells CASSSMTGMDEKLFF. CDR3 DNA: TGTGCCAGCAGCTCCATGACAGGGATGGATGAAAAACTGTTTTTT. The full variable domain, its missing parts supplied by reference TRBV7-2 and TRBJ1-4, is GAGVSQSPSNKVTEKGKDVELRCDPISGHTALYWYRQSLGQGLEFLIYFQGNSAPDKSGLPSDRFSAERTGGSVSTLTIQRTQQEDSAVYLCASSSMTGMDEKLFFGSGTQLSVL.

This clonotype occurred many times. J is TRBJ2-7 and V is TRBV6-1, with 7 bases lining up with TRBD1. The CDR3 extends over 13 amino acids. Germline lookup yields CDR1 MNHNS and CDR2 SASEGT. The ends lost 10 bases at V and 4 bases at J; junction bases unmatched: 10. The CDR3 nucleotides are TGTGCCACAAAAGGGGGCGAAAGTTACGAGCAGTACTTC. It codes for CATKGGESYEQYF.

The genes are TRBV6-1 and TRBJ2-1, with no clear D. Per the germline V gene, CDR1 is MNHNS and CDR2 is SASEGT. The CDR3 has 14 residues. V lost 1 base and J lost 5, with 9 bases in between. CDR3 sequence (DNA): TGTGCCAGCAGTGAAGGGGCGCTAAACAATGAGCAGTTCTTC. This sequence encodes CASSEGALNNEQFF.

This clonotype was seen many times. The chain carries TRBV2 and TRBJ1-6; D may be TRBD1 (6 bases). Germline V gene data show CDR1 as SNHLY and CDR2 as FYNNEI. The CDR3 runs to 16 residues. The germline V and J ends were trimmed by 1 base and 9 bases, with 16 bases remaining between them. CDR3 DNA: TGTGCCAGCAGTGAAGGGGCCAGGGGAACGACTTCACCCCTCCACTTT. It codes for CASSEGARGTTSPLHF.

This clonotype was observed at least ten times. This chain uses TRBV20-1 with TRBJ1-2; TRBD1 might be the D (5 bases). The V gene's germline CDR1 is DFQATT and CDR2 SNEGSKA (reference sequence). The CDR3 is 12 residues long. Trimming stripped 4 bases from V and 6 bases from J, with 12 bases between. The CDR3 is CSATGSGDGYTF. The CDR3 DNA sequence: TGCAGTGCTACAGGGTCTGGAGATGGCTACACCTTC.

This clonotype was counted many times. V usage is TRBV12-3 or TRBV12-4 and J usage is TRBJ1-4; D may be TRBD1 (6 bases). CDR3 length: 14 amino acids. Trimming left V 2 bases short and J 7 bases short, with 11 bases between. The CDR3 nucleotides read TGTGCCAGCAGTTTATCAGGGGTCCTTGAAAAACTGTTTTTT. This translates into CASSLSGVLEKLFF.

This clonotype was counted many times. The chain has TRBV5-4 and TRBJ2-1, with D possibly TRBD1 on 6 matching bases. Germline V gene lookup returns CDR1 SGHNT and CDR2 YYREEE (reference sequence). V was shortened by 0 bases and J by 6 bases, with 13 bases between the two germline ends. The CDR3 length is 15 residues. In nucleotides, the CDR3 is TGTGCCAGCAGCTTGGTGGGGGCGCAACTCAATGAGCAGTTCTTC. Translated, it gives CASSLVGAQLNEQFF.

This clonotype occurred many times. The rearrangement uses TRBV13 and TRBJ2-1; D remains unclear. The CDR3 extends over 15 amino acids. V was clipped by 2 bases and J by 0 bases, with 8 bases between them. CDR1 and CDR2 from the germline V gene are PRHDT and FYEKMQ (reference sequence). The CDR3 sequence: CASSLMRSSYNEQFF. CDR3 sequence (DNA): TGTGCCAGCAGCTTAATGCGCAGCTCCTACAATGAGCAGTTCTTC.

The chain joins TRBV6-1 to TRBJ2-4; D might be TRBD1 or TRBD2, each matching 6 bases. Germline V gene sequence: CDR1 MNHNS, CDR2 SASEGT. Trimming removed 3 bases from V and 0 bases from J, with 15 bases in between. The CDR3 spans 17 residues. The CDR3 bases are TGTGCCAGCAGTGAGGAGGGGGTACTCCTAGCCAAAAACATTCAGTACTTC. Amino acid sequence: CASSEEGVLLAKNIQYF.

This clonotype came up many times. The CDR3 spells CASSLGGRAGNTIYF. The CDR3 nucleotides read TGTGCCAGCAGCTTAGGGGGCAGGGCTGGAAACACCATATATTTT. The J gene is TRBJ1-3, the V gene TRBV7-2; a possible D gene is TRBD1 (5 bases). Germline values: CDR1 SGHTA, CDR2 FQGNSA. This CDR3 region has 15 residues. Trimming cost V 1 base and J 2 bases, with 9 bases left between them.

This clonotype was seen ten or more times. The rearrangement uses TRBV6-1 and TRBJ2-3; D ambiguous. The CDR3 is made up of 12 amino acids. CDR1 is MNHNS and CDR2 is SASEGT in the germline V gene. Trimming pared 4 bases from V and 4 bases from J, leaving 6 bases between. The CDR3 loop reads CASSVVSDTQYF. The CDR3 DNA reads as TGTGCCAGCAGTGTCGTATCAGATACGCAGTATTTT.

This clonotype was counted ten times or more. This chain links TRBV5-1 with TRBJ1-3; weak D call: TRBD1 (6 bases). The CDR3 is made up of 17 amino acids. V lost 1 base, J lost 0 bases, and 14 bases lay in between. Germline V gives CDR1 SGHRS, CDR2 YFSETQ. CDR3 protein: CASSLPTGPHSGNTIYF. The DNA of the CDR3 is TGCGCCAGCAGCTTGCCAACAGGGCCTCACTCTGGAAACACCATATATTTT.